This entry describes one T cell receptor beta chain. This clone's antigen is unknown. No per-base quality is available; no much larger clone lies one base away. Here V drops 5 bases and J drops 5 bases, and the junction holds 13 bases not matched to any gene. The CDR3 goes from the cysteine to the phenylalanine over 17 residues. Only the CDR3 DNA is retained, 51 bases long and in frame from the first base. The germline V gene specifies KGHDR as CDR1 and SFDVKD as CDR2. The protocol used for the library was 5' RACE. For sequencing, an Illumina MiSeq was employed. Clones were called with MiXCR by TCRdb after fastp trimmed the public reads at Q25, and only in-frame beta chains were retained. A single entry per CDR3 protein holds the most common genes and DNA from its merged rows. The sample table shows approximately 47,000 distinct CDR3 sequences, and roughly 19% are seen once. The ten largest clones represent approximately 2.8% of the sample.

The entry originates in a study of chronic HIV infection and antiretroviral therapy (dated by TCRdb to the mid-2010s). This chain joins TRBV24-1 to TRBJ2-1; TRBD1 aligns with 8 central bases. The source material was peripheral blood. The sequence derives from an adult who had HIV and had not received antiretroviral therapy, or was an uninfected healthy control (not recorded which). The sequenced DNA: TGTGCCACCAGTGCACAAACTGGGACAGGCGCCGACAATGAGCAGTTCTTC. It translates to CATSAQTGTGADNEQFF.